The 26 T cell receptor beta chains below were found in one sample sequenced in a study of shared clonotypes between healthy human individuals. TCRdb keeps only in-frame clones here, not all; method: immunoSEQ multiplex PCR. The data hold 400,000 to 600,000 clones, with nearly 80% observed a single time. Sequenced sample: PBMCs. These receptors all come from a woman in her thirties or forties in good health. Some clones in this sample may be carry-over from other donors' samples.

The chain uses TRBV19 and TRBJ1-5, with D tentatively TRBD1 (5 bases). CDR1 is LNHDA and CDR2 is SQIVND in the germline V gene (reference sequence). Trimming stripped 7 bases from V and 2 bases from J, with 12 bases between. CDR3 length equals 14 residues. In nucleotides, the CDR3 is TGTGCCAGTATCTCTGGGGGGGGCAATCAGCCCCAGCATTTT. Its protein is CASISGGGNQPQHF.

The CDR3 loop reads CASSLVSLGQETQYF. The CDR3, as DNA: TGCGCCAGCAGCTTGGTCAGCCTCGGTCAAGAGACCCAGTACTTC. The J gene is TRBJ2-5, the V gene TRBV5-1, with D unresolved. The length of the CDR3 is 15 residues. The germline CDR1 and CDR2 sequences are SGHRS and YFSETQ. Trimming cost V 0 bases and J 2 bases, with 11 bases left between them.

The genes are TRBV19 and TRBJ2-7; D is unresolved. CDR1 is LNHDA, CDR2 SQIVND, per germline (reference sequence). This CDR3 is built from 16 residues. V lost 4 bases and J lost 1, with 17 bases in between. This CDR3 reads CASSKVAGTVSYEQYF. The CDR3 region has the DNA TGTGCCAGTAGTAAGGTGGCAGGTACCGTTTCCTACGAGCAGTACTTC. Full variable domain (outside the CDR3, taken from reference TRBV19 and TRBJ2-7): DGGITQSPKYLFRKEGQNVTLSCEQNLNHDAMYWYRQDPGQGLRLIYYSQIVNDFQKGDIAEGYSVSREKKESFPLTVTSAQKNPTAFYLCASSKVAGTVSYEQYFGPGTRLTVT.

To note about this clone: Only one base separates this from a far larger clonotype, so it likely reflects a read error. The gene calls are TRBV4-2 and TRBJ1-2; possible D gene TRBD1, 6 bases. The CDR3 is 13 amino acids. Deletions cut 4 bases from V and 10 bases from J, with 16 bases between. Germline assignment: CDR1 LGHNA and CDR2 YNFKEQ. The CDR3 loop is CASSPLGARDYTF. DNA of the CDR3: TGTGCCAGCAGCCCCTTGGGGGCCCGGGACTACACCTTC.

The chain combines TRBV27 with TRBJ1-4, with D perhaps matching TRBD1 (5 bases). The CDR3 is 14 residues long. The V end was cut by 0 bases, the J end by 8 bases, with 10 bases between. The germline CDR1 and CDR2 sequences are MNHEY and SMNVEV (reference sequence). The CDR3 sequence is CASSLSLWGEKLFF. In nucleotides, the CDR3 is TGTGCCAGCAGTTTATCCCTTTGGGGCGAAAAACTGTTTTTT.

This clone was found many times. The V gene is TRBV5-4, the J gene TRBJ2-1, with D unresolved. Trimming took 4 bases from V and 4 from J, leaving 12 bases between them. The CDR3 contains 14 residues. The germline CDR1 and CDR2 sequences are SGHNT and YYREEE (reference sequence). CDR3: CASSLRNQYNEQFF. The CDR3 coding sequence is TGTGCCAGCAGCCTGAGAAACCAATACAATGAGCAGTTCTTC.

This clone was picked up many times. J is TRBJ1-5 and V is TRBV6-5, with D unresolved. V was cut by 2 bases and J by 5 bases, with 7 bases left in between. CDR1 and CDR2 from the germline V gene are MNHEY and SVGAGI. The CDR3 is made up of 13 amino acids. In nucleotides, the CDR3 is TGTGCCAGCAGTTACACCCAGGATCAGCCCCAGCATTTT. Translated, it gives CASSYTQDQPQHF.

V and J are TRBV7-2 and TRBJ2-2; TRBD2 aligns across 9 bases. The CDR3 sequence is 17 residues long. Germline CDR1 and CDR2: SGHTA and FQGNSA. The ends lost 4 bases at V and 0 bases at J; junction bases unmatched: 6. The CDR3: CASSSDIAGANTGELFF. Here the CDR3 DNA reads TGTGCCAGCAGCTCAGACATAGCGGGAGCGAACACCGGGGAGCTGTTTTTT.

The CDR3 sequence is CSVEWTSGSSYNEQFF. Here the CDR3 DNA reads TGCAGCGTTGAATGGACTAGCGGGAGCTCCTACAATGAGCAGTTCTTC. The chain links TRBV29-1 to TRBJ2-1; 13 nucleotides agree with TRBD2. V trimming: 2 bases; J trimming: 0 bases; junction bases outside the gene matches: 1. The CDR3 runs 16 residues. The germline gives CDR1 SQVTM, CDR2 ANQGSEA.

This clone was detected only a few times. The V gene is TRBV6-1, the J gene TRBJ1-1; 7 bases line up with TRBD1. The CDR3 contains 17 residues. The germline V gene has CDR1 MNHNS and CDR2 SASEGT. Losses at the gene ends were 2 bases for V and 3 bases for J; bases not matched to a gene: 12. This chain's CDR3 is CASSERVFSRGHTEAFF. DNA for the CDR3: TGTGCCAGCAGTGAAAGGGTGTTTAGTAGGGGGCACACTGAAGCTTTCTTT.

The chain combines TRBV7-9 with TRBJ1-2, with unresolved D. The CDR3 extends over 14 amino acids. V was cut by 5 bases and J by 2 bases, with 12 bases left in between. Germline V CDR1 and CDR2: SEHNR, FQNEAQ (reference sequence). The CDR3 region is CASSQDGQNYGYTF. Here the CDR3 DNA reads TGTGCCAGCAGCCAAGATGGCCAGAACTATGGCTACACCTTC.

This chain links TRBV28 with TRBJ2-2; 12 nucleotides line up with TRBD2. V was clipped by 5 bases and J by 5 bases; unmatched bases: 6. The CDR3 extends over 16 amino acids. The germline V gene has CDR1 MDHEN and CDR2 SYDVKM. CDR3 DNA: TGTGCCAGCAGTCTACTAGCGGGAGGTCCTACCGGGGAGCTGTTTTTT. Translating it yields CASSLLAGGPTGELFF.

In nucleotides, the CDR3 is TGTGCCAGCAGCCCCGGTCCAAGCACAGATACGCAGTATTTT. This gives the protein CASSPGPSTDTQYF. The chain links TRBV6-5 to TRBJ2-3; D gene uncertain. The germline CDR1 and CDR2 sequences are MNHEY and SVGAGI. Trimming removed 6 bases from V and 0 bases from J, with 10 bases in between. This CDR3 has 14 residues.

V gene TRBV30 combines with J gene TRBJ2-3, with unresolved D. Trimming stripped 2 bases from V and 2 bases from J, with 8 bases between. Germline CDR1 is GTSNPN and CDR2 is SVGIG (reference sequence). The CDR3 extends over 13 amino acids. CDR3 bases: TGTGCCTGGAGTAGTACAGCCACAGATACGCAGTATTTT. Translating gives CAWSSTATDTQYF.

This clone was seen once. The chain carries TRBV19 and TRBJ2-3, with 7 bases that match TRBD1. The CDR3 runs to 14 residues. Germline CDR1 is LNHDA and CDR2 is SQIVND (reference sequence). V shed 10 bases, J shed 2 bases, and the junction held 9 bases outside the gene matches. The CDR3 reads CAIGTVGPTDTQYF. Written as DNA, the CDR3 is TGTGCCATAGGGACAGTTGGTCCCACAGATACGCAGTATTTT. The full variable domain, in which reference TRBV19 and TRBJ2-3 provide the parts outside the CDR3, is DGGITQSPKYLFRKEGQNVTLSCEQNLNHDAMYWYRQDPGQGLRLIYYSQIVNDFQKGDIAEGYSVSREKKESFPLTVTSAQKNPTAFYLCAIGTVGPTDTQYFGPGTRLTVL.

The chain is built from TRBV5-5 and TRBJ2-7; D is uncertain. The CDR3 has 15 amino acids. Germline lookup yields CDR1 SGHKS and CDR2 YYEKEE (reference sequence). V lost 0 bases to trimming and J lost 4 bases, with 14 bases between them. The CDR3 reads CASSLAAGFLYEQYF. CDR3 DNA: TGTGCCAGCAGCTTGGCCGCAGGATTTTTATACGAGCAGTACTTC.

This chain connects TRBV9 to TRBJ2-2; D is ambiguous. Germline V gives CDR1 SGDLS, CDR2 YYNGEE. V was cut by 1 base and J by 4 bases, with 8 bases left in between. The CDR3 totals 14 residues. CDR3 nucleotides: TGTGCCAGCAGCGTATTGGAGAGCACCGGGGAGCTGTTTTTT. Residues: CASSVLESTGELFF.

The genes are TRBV6-6 and TRBJ2-5, with a possible D match to TRBD2 (5 bases). The germline V gene encodes CDR1 MNHNY and CDR2 SVGAGI (reference sequence). Trimming shortened V by 5 bases and J by 5 bases, and 21 bases separated the two germline ends. The CDR3 sequence is 16 residues long. In DNA form, the CDR3 reads TGTGCCAGCAGTCCCCCAGGTCGAGGGAGAGGGGAGACCCAGTACTTC. Its translation is CASSPPGRGRGETQYF.

This clone was seen at least ten times. The chain recombines TRBV4-2 with TRBJ1-1; maybe TRBD1 (6 bases). Germline CDR1 and CDR2: LGHNA and YNFKEQ. The V end was cut by 4 bases, the J end by 1 base, with 13 bases between. This CDR3 has 15 residues. This chain's CDR3 is CASSPLQGGNTEAFF. In DNA, the CDR3 is TGTGCCAGCAGCCCGTTACAGGGTGGGAACACTGAAGCTTTCTTT.

The V gene is TRBV28, the J gene TRBJ2-7; 12 nucleotides match TRBD2. The trim removed 2 bases at V and 6 bases at J, leaving 8 bases unmatched. The CDR3 runs to 16 residues. Germline V lookup: CDR1 MDHEN, CDR2 SYDVKM. The CDR3 DNA reads as TGTGCCAGCAGTTTAGTGCGACTAGCGGGAGACCCCGAGCAGTACTTC. Amino acid sequence: CASSLVRLAGDPEQYF.

The genes are TRBV5-1 and TRBJ2-1, with D unresolved. The germline V and J ends were trimmed by 4 bases and 0 bases, with 8 bases remaining between them. The CDR3 contains 14 residues. Germline CDR1 reads SGHRS; CDR2 reads YFSETQ. The CDR3 spells CASSIAPSYNEQFF. CDR3 bases: TGCGCCAGCAGCATAGCCCCCTCCTACAATGAGCAGTTCTTC.

The rearrangement uses TRBV18 and TRBJ2-2; D ambiguous. Looked up from germline, CDR1 is KGHSH and CDR2 is LQKENI. V shed 3 bases and J shed 4 bases, with 3 bases lying between them. The CDR3 totals 12 residues. CDR3 region: CASSPFTGELFF. The CDR3, as DNA: TGTGCCAGCTCACCTTTCACCGGGGAGCTGTTTTTT.

The chain links TRBV19 to TRBJ1-4; tentative D call: TRBD1 (6 bases). The CDR3 has 11 amino acids. Germline lookup yields CDR1 LNHDA and CDR2 SQIVND (reference sequence). Deletions cut 3 bases from V and 11 bases from J, with 7 bases between. CDR3: CASSMGGKLFF. CDR3 nucleotides: TGTGCCAGTAGTATGGGGGGCAAACTGTTTTTT.

J is TRBJ2-2 and V is TRBV6-4; D is unresolved. The CDR3 is 16 residues long. Trimming cost V 0 bases and J 6 bases, with 14 bases left between them. Germline V gene lookup returns CDR1 MRHNA and CDR2 SNTAGT. Here the CDR3 reads CASSDSTRFGSGELFF. CDR3 coding DNA: TGTGCCAGCAGTGACTCAACCCGATTCGGGTCCGGGGAGCTGTTTTTT.

This chain joins TRBV7-2 and TRBJ2-5; D possibly corresponds to TRBD2 (6 bases). Germline lookup yields CDR1 SGHTA and CDR2 FQGNSA. The V and J ends lost 5 bases and 2 bases respectively, with 15 bases between them. The CDR3 is 15 amino acids. CDR3 sequence reads: CASSTEAGSQETQYF. In DNA form, the CDR3 reads TGTGCCAGCAGCACGGAGGCGGGGAGTCAAGAGACCCAGTACTTC.

The V and J genes are TRBV28 and TRBJ2-7; 7 nucleotides match TRBD1. The trim removed 2 bases at V and 3 bases at J, leaving 7 bases unmatched. The germline CDR1 and CDR2 sequences are MDHEN and SYDVKM. This CDR3 has 15 residues. CDR3 loop: CASSLRGQMIYEQYF. DNA for the CDR3: TGTGCCAGCAGTTTACGGGGACAGATGATCTACGAGCAGTACTTC.